This entry lists 4 T cell receptor beta chains sequenced from one sample in a study of T cell responses to AZD1222 COVID-19 vaccine. Here immunoSEQ multiplex PCR was the method, and the copy in TCRdb shows in-frame clones only, minus some. The sample includes some 73,000 clones, about 88% seen only once; the top ten take roughly a tenth. Here the sequenced sample was peripheral blood, taken 28 days after the second AZD1222 dose. Receptor source: an adult who received the AZD1222 COVID-19 vaccine.

The chain uses TRBV28 and TRBJ2-2; 8 nucleotides align to TRBD1. Per germline, CDR1 MDHEN and CDR2 SYDVKM. The CDR3 runs to 16 residues. With 6 bases clipped from V and 7 bases from J, the junction kept 13 bases outside the gene matches. The CDR3 region has the DNA TGTGCCAGCAGCAAAACAGGGGGGAGGTTACGCGGGGAGCTGTTTTTT. It specifies CASSKTGGRLRGELFF.

This chain joins TRBV9 and TRBJ1-2; 8 bases align to TRBD1. The junction had 12 bases not matched to a gene; V was cut back by 4 bases and J by 7 bases. Germline loops: CDR1 SGDLS, CDR2 YYNGEE. The CDR3 is 15 amino acids. The CDR3 DNA reads TGTGCCAGCAGCTTAACAGCTGGACAGGGATCTGGCTACACCTTC. Residues: CASSLTAGQGSGYTF.

The rearrangement uses TRBV5-6 and TRBJ1-1, with D unresolved. CDR1 SGHDT and CDR2 YYEEEE come from the germline V gene. The CDR3 loop spans 13 amino acids. Trimming took off 0 bases at V and 2 bases at J, with 5 bases between the two ends. The DNA of the CDR3 is TGTGCCAGCAGCTTGGTGTCCAACACTGAAGCTTTCTTT. Protein: CASSLVSNTEAFF.

This clone was recorded only once. V and J are TRBV3-1 (or the pseudogene TRBV3-2) and TRBJ1-6; perhaps TRBD1 as D (5 bases). Trimming removed 2 bases at V and 7 bases at J, with 12 bases between. CDR1 is LGHDT, CDR2 YNNKEL, per germline (reference sequence). This CDR3 has 15 residues. CDR3 DNA sequence: TGTGCCAGCAGCCAACAAGGACATTTAAATTCACCCCTCCACTTT. Its translation is CASSQQGHLNSPLHF.